These T cell receptor beta chains were read from a single sample in a study of blood T cell repertoires in COVID-19. This table comes from immunoSEQ multiplex PCR, and its TCRdb copy is limited to in-frame clones, with some not included. The table has about 250,000 clones, over 75% seen once. Material: PBMCs or T cells enriched from blood (not recorded which). These receptors were taken from a woman aged 40 to 50 who had been exposed to COVID-19. Each CDR3 is given with its conserved first and last residue.

CDR3 protein: CASSLGTGNYNEQFF
J gene: TRBJ2-1
V gene: TRBV7-2

CDR3 protein: CASSLAMGTSISEQYF
J gene: TRBJ2-7
V gene: TRBV5-1

CDR3 protein: CASNTGDRGQETQYF
J gene: TRBJ2-5
V gene: TRBV5-1

CDR3 protein: CASSFLAGGLGTDTQYF
J gene: TRBJ2-3
V gene: TRBV5-1

CDR3 protein: CASSVYGGIYNEQFF
J gene: TRBJ2-1
V gene: TRBV10-1

CDR3 protein: CATSESDRGPNQPQHF
J gene: TRBJ1-5
V gene: TRBV24-1

CDR3 protein: CASHCRESGNTIYF
J gene: TRBJ1-3
V gene: TRBV21-1

CDR3 protein: CATSDWTSGSKEQFF
J gene: TRBJ2-1
V gene: TRBV24-1

CDR3 protein: CAWSRAFSGTGANAHYGYTF
J gene: TRBJ1-2
V gene: TRBV30

CDR3 protein: CASSLTGTGGNTIYF
J gene: TRBJ1-3
V gene: TRBV4-1

CDR3 protein: CASSRRTNEKLFF
J gene: TRBJ1-4
V gene: TRBV5-8

CDR3 protein: CASSLAPQAGTEAFF
J gene: TRBJ1-1
V gene: TRBV4-3

CDR3 protein: CASSLDLNNEQFF
J gene: TRBJ2-1
V gene: TRBV11-2

CDR3 protein: CASSYPGLAEYF
J gene: TRBJ2-5
V gene: TRBV6-2/TRBV6-3

CDR3 protein: CASSDSGGAGNEQFF
J gene: TRBJ2-1
V gene: TRBV6-4

CDR3 protein: CASSQDSGNQPQHF
J gene: TRBJ1-5
V gene: TRBV4-2

CDR3 protein: CASSPRHMEQFF
J gene: TRBJ2-1
V gene: TRBV3-1/TRBV3-2

CDR3 protein: CASVYQGTDTQYF
J gene: TRBJ2-3
V gene: TRBV2

CDR3 protein: CASSPDPRGYTF
J gene: TRBJ1-2
V gene: TRBV12-3/TRBV12-4

CDR3 protein: CASSLGTPGNTIYF
J gene: TRBJ1-3
V gene: TRBV5-5

CDR3 protein: CASSLTPDRGHGYTF
J gene: TRBJ1-2
V gene: TRBV27

CDR3 protein: CASSLATGTISGANVLTF
J gene: TRBJ2-6
V gene: TRBV5-1

CDR3 protein: CASSTTVTNYGYTF
J gene: TRBJ1-2
V gene: TRBV28

CDR3 protein: CASSLGTGAHRTQYF
J gene: TRBJ2-5
V gene: TRBV11-2

CDR3 protein: CASSYARDRRTQETQYF
J gene: TRBJ2-5
V gene: TRBV6-2/TRBV6-3

CDR3 protein: CASWRELNTEAFF
J gene: TRBJ1-1
V gene: TRBV6-5

CDR3 protein: CASSSGSSGAGGKLFF
J gene: TRBJ1-4
V gene: TRBV28

CDR3 protein: CASSSLQGSGNQPQHF
J gene: TRBJ1-5
V gene: TRBV7-9

CDR3 protein: CASSFVENSPLHF
J gene: TRBJ1-6
V gene: TRBV28

CDR3 protein: CASSRHKDTLLLFF
J gene: TRBJ1-4
V gene: TRBV7-9

CDR3 protein: CAWNPSDRFNQPQHF
J gene: TRBJ1-5
V gene: TRBV30

CDR3 protein: CASRRQGDPGGELFF
J gene: TRBJ2-2
V gene: TRBV19

CDR3 protein: CASSQGQTNEQFF
J gene: TRBJ2-1
V gene: TRBV3-1/TRBV3-2

CDR3 protein: CAISESAQGGNQPQHF
J gene: TRBJ1-5
V gene: TRBV10-3

CDR3 protein: CASSLSGSNINTGELFF
J gene: TRBJ2-2
V gene: TRBV7-2

CDR3 protein: CASSQTGLWNQPQHF
J gene: TRBJ1-5
V gene: TRBV4-1

CDR3 protein: CASSPLGDRGYYGYTF
J gene: TRBJ1-2
V gene: TRBV27

CDR3 protein: CASSVGRHSANYGYTF
J gene: TRBJ1-2
V gene: TRBV9

CDR3 protein: CASSATNYGYTF
J gene: TRBJ1-2
V gene: TRBV19

CDR3 protein: CASSYTGTKGIF
J gene: TRBJ2-1
V gene: TRBV7-9

CDR3 protein: CASSPGAGQGYEQYF
J gene: TRBJ2-7
V gene: TRBV4-1

CDR3 protein: CASSPLGTSYGDTQYF
J gene: TRBJ2-3
V gene: TRBV4-1

CDR3 protein: CASSIGQGLNQPQHF
J gene: TRBJ1-5
V gene: TRBV19

CDR3 protein: CASSRGGVGHQPQHF
J gene: TRBJ1-5
V gene: TRBV3-1/TRBV3-2

CDR3 protein: CASSFFYNEQFF
J gene: TRBJ2-1
V gene: TRBV11-1

CDR3 protein: CASSPWSPTAGAAPNTEAFF
J gene: TRBJ1-1
V gene: TRBV18

CDR3 protein: CASSLRVSGTSGTSSTDTQYF
J gene: TRBJ2-3
V gene: TRBV4-1

CDR3 protein: CASSPVEGSSYEQYF
J gene: TRBJ2-7
V gene: TRBV7-9

CDR3 protein: CSASSGGAKNEQFF
J gene: TRBJ2-1
V gene: TRBV20-1

CDR3 protein: CASSPWGGGAPEQYF
J gene: TRBJ2-7
V gene: TRBV3-1/TRBV3-2

CDR3 protein: CASSLEGGQISGNTIYF
J gene: TRBJ1-3
V gene: TRBV5-5

CDR3 protein: CASSESEGGNSYNEQFF
J gene: TRBJ2-1
V gene: TRBV25-1

CDR3 protein: CASSLVESYGYTF
J gene: TRBJ1-2
V gene: TRBV7-8

CDR3 protein: CASSRQGDYGYTF
J gene: TRBJ1-2
V gene: TRBV3-1/TRBV3-2

CDR3 protein: CASSQDRTSGQLSYEQYF
J gene: TRBJ2-7
V gene: TRBV4-2

CDR3 protein: CASSEEGGLYNEQFF
J gene: TRBJ2-1
V gene: TRBV2

CDR3 protein: CASRVGTSYNSPLHF
J gene: TRBJ1-6
V gene: TRBV6-6

CDR3 protein: CSAGTAGEGGYTF
J gene: TRBJ1-2
V gene: TRBV29-1

CDR3 protein: CASSIYGQGSKDTQYF
J gene: TRBJ2-3
V gene: TRBV19

CDR3 protein: CASSEIAGGSLNEQFF
J gene: TRBJ2-1
V gene: TRBV6-1